This T cell receptor (beta chain) was observed in a study of identical twins. Remarks on this clonotype: Its antigen is not identified.

The CDR3 covers 15 residues. Germline V lookup: CDR1 DFQATT, CDR2 SNEGSKA (reference sequence). The V and J ends lost 4 bases and 10 bases, in that order; junction bases with no gene match: 13. Whole-study results and caveats: Out-of-frame alpha sequences that twins shared showed excess low generation probability. A lower insertion count was a feature of abundant cord blood beta clonotypes, with no such feature in memory repertoires.

Healthy Caucasians alone served as donors. The cDNA had a unique molecular identifier and a template-switch universal primer site. TCRdb passed the 5' RACE reads through MiXCR, listing each CDR3 protein once. Of 450,000 or so distinct CDR3 sequences in the sample, 14% are singletons; the top ten hold more than 0.8%. The data also belong to a second study, concerning yellow fever vaccine responses in identical twins.

Sequencing was carried out using CD4+ T cells sorted from blood. The V gene is TRBV20-1, the J gene TRBJ1-6; TRBD1 aligns across 7 bases. This receptor was taken from a young woman in good health. CDR3 sequence (DNA): TGCAGTGCTACGCAGGGGGGCGCGGGTATATCACCCCTCCACTTT. This encodes CSATQGGAGISPLHF.